Included here is one TCR beta chain sequence, with context. Its antigen is still unknown. Generated by immunoSEQ multiplex PCR, the TCRdb table keeps only in-frame clones and is missing some. This table holds approximately 18,000 clones, under 80% found once. V was cut by 2 bases and J by 1 base, with 5 bases left in between. The CDR3 has 14 residues. Germline V lookup: CDR1 SGHVS, CDR2 FQNEAQ. Allogeneic regulatory or mature dendritic cells were co-cultured for about 5 days with CFSE-labeled sorted T cells at 1:10. The sample originates from a study of regulatory dendritic cells for organ transplantation. The study, taken as a whole, reports: Memory CD8+ clonal expansion seemed more limited with regulatory than mature dendritic cells.

The chain links TRBV7-8 to TRBJ2-2; D gene uncertain. The clonotype originates from a human donor in good health. Sequencing was carried out using memory CD4+ T cells from blood cultured with regulatory dendritic cells. Sample subset: CD45RO+ memory T cells. CDR3 sequence (DNA): TGTGCCAGCAGCTTAATACAGAACACCGGGGAGCTGTTTTTT. It translates to CASSLIQNTGELFF.